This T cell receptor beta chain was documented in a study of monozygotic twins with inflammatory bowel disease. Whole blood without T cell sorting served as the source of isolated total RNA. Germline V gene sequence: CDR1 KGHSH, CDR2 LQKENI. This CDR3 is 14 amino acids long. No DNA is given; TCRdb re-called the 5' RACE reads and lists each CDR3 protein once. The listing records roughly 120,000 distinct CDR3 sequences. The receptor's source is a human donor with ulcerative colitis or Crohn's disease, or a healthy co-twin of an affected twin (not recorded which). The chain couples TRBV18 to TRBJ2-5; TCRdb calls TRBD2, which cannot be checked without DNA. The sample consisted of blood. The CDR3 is CASSRKRPQETQYF.